These T cell receptor beta chains were read from a single sample in a study of cytomegalovirus exposure and HLA in healthy donors. The method was immunoSEQ multiplex PCR; TCRdb's version includes in-frame clones alone and lacks a portion of them. The sample holds approximately 180,000 clones, roughly 80% seen once. Sequenced: PBMCs. These receptors were taken from a woman younger than 30 in good health and CMV-seronegative. Each CDR3 is given with its conserved first and last residue. Fields, in order: CDR3 protein, CDR3 DNA, D gene, clone size, J gene, V gene. The D gene is left open where the match is weak. Rows give clone size only sometimes, using once, few, many, or a class for an expanded clone.

CDR3 protein: CASSTGQTPWTQYF; CDR3 DNA: TGTGCCAGCAGTACGGGACAGACCCCATGGACCCAGTACTTC; D gene: TRBD1; clone size: NA; J gene: TRBJ2-5; V gene: TRBV28
CDR3 protein: CASSLGGVAGRAFETQYF; CDR3 DNA: TGTGCCAGCAGCTTAGGGGGGGTCGCCGGGAGGGCCTTTGAGACCCAGTACTTC; D gene: TRBD2; clone size: NA; J gene: TRBJ2-5; V gene: TRBV7-2
CDR3 protein: CASATGKKSEQYF; CDR3 DNA: TGTGCCAGCGCAACAGGGAAAAAAAGCGAGCAGTACTTC; D gene: NA; clone size: NA; J gene: TRBJ2-7; V gene: TRBV6-5
CDR3 protein: CASSSDGYNQPQHF; CDR3 DNA: TGTGCCAGCAGTAGCGACGGTTACAATCAGCCCCAGCATTTT; D gene: NA; clone size: NA; J gene: TRBJ1-5; V gene: TRBV6-5
CDR3 protein: CAISEGGGRADEQFF; CDR3 DNA: TGTGCCATCAGTGAAGGTGGAGGGAGGGCAGATGAGCAGTTCTTC; D gene: TRBD2; clone size: NA; J gene: TRBJ2-1; V gene: TRBV10-3
CDR3 protein: CAISGGGDINYGYTF; CDR3 DNA: TGTGCCATCAGTGGGGGAGGGGACATTAACTATGGCTACACCTTC; D gene: NA; clone size: NA; J gene: TRBJ1-2; V gene: TRBV10-3
CDR3 protein: CASSSLSYRQGASTDTQYF; CDR3 DNA: TGTGCCAGCAGCTCCCTCTCTTACCGACAGGGGGCTAGCACAGATACGCAGTATTTT; D gene: TRBD1; clone size: NA; J gene: TRBJ2-3; V gene: TRBV7-9
CDR3 protein: CASSYSGTDYEQYF; CDR3 DNA: TGTGCCAGCAGTTACTCGGGGACAGATTACGAGCAGTACTTC; D gene: TRBD1; clone size: few; J gene: TRBJ2-7; V gene: TRBV6-5
CDR3 protein: CASSPQGQTNQPQHF; CDR3 DNA: TGTGCCAGCAGCCCTCAGGGACAGACAAATCAGCCCCAGCATTTT; D gene: TRBD1; clone size: once; J gene: TRBJ1-5; V gene: TRBV16
CDR3 protein: CASSGLVGETQYF; CDR3 DNA: TGTGCCAGCAGTGGACTAGTCGGAGAGACCCAGTACTTC; D gene: NA; clone size: NA; J gene: TRBJ2-5; V gene: TRBV2
CDR3 protein: CASQRGTTDTQYF; CDR3 DNA: TGTGCCAGCCAGCGGGGCACCACAGATACGCAGTATTTT; D gene: TRBD2; clone size: NA; J gene: TRBJ2-3; V gene: TRBV7-2
CDR3 protein: CASSFRINSPLHF; CDR3 DNA: TGTGCCAGCAGCTTCCGTATTAATTCACCCCTCCACTTT; D gene: NA; clone size: NA; J gene: TRBJ1-6; V gene: TRBV7-6
CDR3 protein: CASSSGQFSTDTQYF; CDR3 DNA: TGTGCCAGTTCCTCCGGACAGTTTAGCACAGATACGCAGTATTTT; D gene: NA; clone size: NA; J gene: TRBJ2-3; V gene: TRBV9
CDR3 protein: CASSDPYSGRPPNEQFF; CDR3 DNA: TGTGCCAGCAGCGACCCCTATAGCGGGAGGCCACCTAATGAGCAGTTCTTC; D gene: TRBD2; clone size: NA; J gene: TRBJ2-1; V gene: TRBV7-6
CDR3 protein: CASSPDRVVADTQYF; CDR3 DNA: TGTGCCAGCTCACCGGACAGGGTGGTCGCAGATACGCAGTATTTT; D gene: TRBD1; clone size: NA; J gene: TRBJ2-3; V gene: TRBV18
CDR3 protein: CASSLGVGRTVKGDNEQFF; CDR3 DNA: TGTGCCAGCAGCCTAGGAGTAGGCCGGACGGTGAAAGGGGACAATGAGCAGTTCTTC; D gene: NA; clone size: NA; J gene: TRBJ2-1; V gene: TRBV7-9
CDR3 protein: CASSSYADSNQPQHF; CDR3 DNA: TGTGCCAGTAGTTCGTACGCAGATAGCAATCAGCCCCAGCATTTT; D gene: NA; clone size: once; J gene: TRBJ1-5; V gene: TRBV19
CDR3 protein: CASSLDLWTGRGVAFF; CDR3 DNA: TGTGCCAGCAGCTTAGATCTATGGACAGGGCGCGGGGTAGCTTTCTTT; D gene: TRBD1; clone size: once; J gene: TRBJ1-1; V gene: TRBV11-3
CDR3 protein: CASSPQGRETQYF; CDR3 DNA: TGTGCCAGCTCACCTCAGGGCCGGGAGACCCAGTACTTC; D gene: NA; clone size: NA; J gene: TRBJ2-5; V gene: TRBV18
CDR3 protein: CASSQGRNYGYTF; CDR3 DNA: TGCGCCAGCAGCCAAGGGCGGAACTATGGCTACACCTTC; D gene: NA; clone size: NA; J gene: TRBJ1-2; V gene: TRBV4-3
CDR3 protein: CASRPGLAELTPRETQYF; CDR3 DNA: TGTGCCAGCAGGCCGGGACTAGCGGAGCTAACCCCGCGGGAGACCCAGTACTTC; D gene: TRBD2; clone size: NA; J gene: TRBJ2-5; V gene: TRBV27
CDR3 protein: CASSLEGGTSQETQYF; CDR3 DNA: TGTGCCAGCAGCTTAGAAGGCGGGACTTCCCAAGAGACCCAGTACTTC; D gene: NA; clone size: NA; J gene: TRBJ2-5; V gene: TRBV7-8